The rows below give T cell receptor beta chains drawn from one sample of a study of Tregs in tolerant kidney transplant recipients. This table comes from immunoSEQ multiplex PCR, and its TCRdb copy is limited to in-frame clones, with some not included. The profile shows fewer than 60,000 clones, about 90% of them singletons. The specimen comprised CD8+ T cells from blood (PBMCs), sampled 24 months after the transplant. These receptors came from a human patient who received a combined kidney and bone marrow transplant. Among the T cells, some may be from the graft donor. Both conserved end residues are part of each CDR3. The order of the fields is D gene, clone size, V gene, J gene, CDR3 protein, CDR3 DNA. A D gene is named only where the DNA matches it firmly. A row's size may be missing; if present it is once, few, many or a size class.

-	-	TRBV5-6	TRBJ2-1	CASSLGGFPEQFF	TGTGCCAGCAGCTTGGGAGGGTTCCCTGAGCAGTTCTTC
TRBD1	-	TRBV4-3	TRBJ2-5	CASSQGTGVGETQYF	TGCGCCAGCAGCCAAGGGACAGGGGTAGGGGAGACCCAGTACTTC
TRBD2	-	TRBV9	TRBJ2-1	CASSSRTSGGDNEQFF	TGTGCCAGCAGCTCCCGGACTAGCGGGGGGGACAATGAGCAGTTCTTC
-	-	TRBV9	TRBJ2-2	CASSLRGGDKNTGELFF	TGTGCCAGCAGCCTCCGGGGCGGGGATAAGAACACCGGGGAGCTGTTTTTT
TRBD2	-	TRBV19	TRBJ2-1	CATGLAGVDEQFF	TGTGCCACGGGGCTAGCGGGAGTCGATGAGCAGTTCTTC
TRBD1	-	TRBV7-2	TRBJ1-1	CASSPTGGPEAFF	TGTGCCAGCAGCCCTACAGGGGGCCCTGAAGCTTTCTTT
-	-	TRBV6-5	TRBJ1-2	CASSYFEGFRGYTF	TGTGCCAGCAGTTATTTCGAGGGATTCCGGGGCTACACCTTC
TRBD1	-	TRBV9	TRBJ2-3	CASTQIQGNTDTQYF	TGTGCCAGCACCCAAATACAGGGGAACACAGATACGCAGTATTTT
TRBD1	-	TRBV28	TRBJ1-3	CASREQGAGNTIYF	TGTGCCAGCAGGGAACAGGGGGCCGGAAACACCATATATTTT
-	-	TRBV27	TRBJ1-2	CASSFSGEYGYTF	TGTGCCAGCAGTTTTTCAGGGGAATATGGCTACACCTTC
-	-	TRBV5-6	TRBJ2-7	CASSFGSSYEQYF	TGTGCCAGCAGCTTCGGTAGCTCCTACGAGCAGTACTTC
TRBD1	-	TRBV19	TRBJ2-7	CASSHRGRSYEQYF	TGTGCCAGTAGTCACAGGGGAAGGTCCTACGAGCAGTACTTC
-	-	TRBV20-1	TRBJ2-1	CSARDGGLQFF	TGCAGTGCTAGGGACGGGGGATTGCAGTTCTTC
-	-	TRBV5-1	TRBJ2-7	CASSSTENYEQYF	TGCGCCAGCAGCTCAACAGAAAACTACGAGCAGTACTTC
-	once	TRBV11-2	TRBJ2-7	CASSPLESPLEQYF	TGTGCCAGCAGCCCATTAGAGAGCCCCTTGGAGCAGTACTTC
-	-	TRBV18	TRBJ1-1	CASSPGPDRLFEAFF	TGTGCCAGCTCACCCGGACCGGACAGACTTTTTGAAGCTTTCTTT
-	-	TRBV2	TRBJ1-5	CASGLGNQPQHF	TGTGCCAGCGGGCTCGGCAATCAGCCCCAGCATTTT
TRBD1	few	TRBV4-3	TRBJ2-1	CASSQEGTPDRVNEQFF	TGCGCCAGCAGCCAAGAGGGGACTCCGGACAGGGTCAATGAGCAGTTCTTC
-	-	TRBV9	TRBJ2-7	CASSLSSGDYEQYF	TGTGCCAGCAGCCTAAGTTCAGGGGACTACGAGCAGTACTTC
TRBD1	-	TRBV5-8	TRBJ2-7	CASMRTGPYEQYF	TGTGCCAGCATGAGGACAGGCCCCTACGAGCAGTACTTC
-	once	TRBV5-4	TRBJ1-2	CASSPLVGPNYGYTF	TGTGCCAGCAGCCCACTCGTCGGTCCTAACTATGGCTACACCTTC
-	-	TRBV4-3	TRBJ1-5	CASSQDSASNQPQHF	TGCGCCAGCAGCCAAGACAGCGCTAGCAATCAGCCCCAGCATTTT
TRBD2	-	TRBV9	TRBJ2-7	CASSVSSGGNYEQYF	TGTGCCAGCAGCGTCTCTAGCGGGGGGAACTACGAGCAGTACTTC
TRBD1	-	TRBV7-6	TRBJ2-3	CASSLAWTGSTDTQYF	TGTGCCAGCAGCTTAGCGTGGACAGGGTCCACAGATACGCAGTATTTT
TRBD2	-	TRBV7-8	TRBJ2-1	CASSLGVAGGPYNEQFF	TGTGCCAGCAGCTTAGGTGTAGCGGGAGGCCCCTACAATGAGCAGTTCTTC
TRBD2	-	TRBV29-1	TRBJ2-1	CSVLSGGPNNEQFF	TGCAGCGTTCTCAGCGGGGGCCCTAACAATGAGCAGTTCTTC
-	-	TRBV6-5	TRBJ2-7	CASSYHRAYEQYF	TGTGCCAGCAGCTACCACAGGGCCTACGAGCAGTACTTC
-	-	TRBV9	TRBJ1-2	CASSGTSNRYGYTF	TGTGCCAGCAGCGGAACTAGTAATCGCTATGGCTACACCTTC
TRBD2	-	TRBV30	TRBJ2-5	CAWTPGGELQETQYF	TGTGCCTGGACCCCGGGGGGGGAGCTTCAAGAGACCCAGTACTTC
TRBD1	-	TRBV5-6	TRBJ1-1	CASSWGTGPNTEAFF	TGTGCCAGCAGCTGGGGGACAGGCCCGAACACTGAAGCTTTCTTT
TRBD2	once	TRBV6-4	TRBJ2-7	CASSDSPFSGVLSSYEQYF	TGTGCCAGCAGTGACTCACCATTTAGCGGGGTGCTGAGTTCCTACGAGCAGTACTTC
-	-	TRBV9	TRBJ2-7	CASSASGSGAYEQYF	TGTGCCAGCAGCGCGTCAGGTAGCGGTGCATACGAGCAGTACTTC
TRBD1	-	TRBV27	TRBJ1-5	CASSLQGANQPQHF	TGTGCCAGCAGTTTACAGGGGGCCAATCAGCCCCAGCATTTT
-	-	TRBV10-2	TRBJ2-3	CASSRRADTQYF	TGCGCCAGCAGTAGGAGGGCAGATACGCAGTATTTT
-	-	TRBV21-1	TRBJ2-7	CASSTVADTYEQYF	TGTGCCAGCAGCACCGTAGCGGATACCTACGAGCAGTACTTC
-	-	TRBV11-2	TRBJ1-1	CASSWWTEETFF	TGTGCCAGCAGCTGGTGGACAGAAGAAACTTTCTTT
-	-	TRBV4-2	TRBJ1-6	CASSQVPRGIGSPLHF	TGTGCCAGCAGCCAAGTTCCGCGGGGAATAGGTTCCCCCCTCCACTTT
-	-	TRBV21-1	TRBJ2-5	CASTGWETQYF	TGTGCCAGCACCGGGTGGGAGACCCAGTACTTC
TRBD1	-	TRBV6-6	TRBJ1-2	CAGSYGQGDRYGYTF	TGTGCCGGCAGTTATGGACAGGGGGACCGATATGGCTACACCTTC
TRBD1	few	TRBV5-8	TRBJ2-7	CASSLEQGAGYEQYF	TGTGCCAGCAGCTTGGAACAGGGGGCAGGCTACGAGCAGTACTTC
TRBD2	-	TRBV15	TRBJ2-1	CATSRTSGAGEQFF	TGTGCCACCAGTAGGACTAGCGGGGCGGGTGAGCAGTTCTTC
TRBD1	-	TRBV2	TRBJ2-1	CAIPGQVNLYEQFF	TGTGCCATCCCGGGACAGGTCAATTTGTATGAGCAGTTCTTC
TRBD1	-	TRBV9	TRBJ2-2	CASSKPRTGVITGELFF	TGTGCCAGCAGCAAACCAAGGACAGGGGTGATAACCGGGGAGCTGTTTTTT
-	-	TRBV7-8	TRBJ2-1	CASSLAPGSGYNEQFF	TGTGCCAGCAGCTTAGCGCCGGGGTCGGGGTACAATGAGCAGTTCTTC
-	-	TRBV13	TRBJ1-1	CASSKGLTEAFF	TGTGCCAGCAGCAAGGGGTTAACTGAAGCTTTCTTT
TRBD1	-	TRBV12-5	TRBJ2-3	CASGLGTGGGDTQYF	TGTGCTAGTGGTCTAGGGACAGGGGGTGGTGATACGCAGTATTTT
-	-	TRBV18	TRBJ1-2	CASSPPDTNYGYTF	TGTGCCAGCTCACCACCGGACACAAACTATGGCTACACCTTC
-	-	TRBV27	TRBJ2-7	CASSPPSYEQYF	TGTGCCAGCAGTCCCCCCTCGTACGAGCAGTACTTC
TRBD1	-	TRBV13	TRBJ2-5	CASSPPPGQKYF	TGTGCCAGCAGCCCCCCTCCGGGACAGAAGTACTTC
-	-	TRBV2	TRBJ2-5	CASRPWTEETQYF	TGTGCCAGCAGACCATGGACAGAAGAGACCCAGTACTTC
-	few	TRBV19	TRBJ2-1	CASSSASYNEQFF	TGTGCCAGTAGTAGCGCATCCTACAATGAGCAGTTCTTC
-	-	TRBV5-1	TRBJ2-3	CASSQTTTKPTDTQYF	TGCGCCAGCAGCCAGACTACGACCAAACCCACAGATACGCAGTATTTT
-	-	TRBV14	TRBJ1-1	CASSHVAGAIHTEAFF	TGTGCCAGCAGCCATGTGGCAGGGGCGATACACACTGAAGCTTTCTTT